Presented here are 26 T cell receptor beta chains from one specimen sequenced in a study of blood T cells in healthy people across ages. PCR was performed a second time for 7 to 11 cycles using a sample-barcoded 5' primer and a J-beta primer mix. TCRdb re-called the 5' RACE reads with MiXCR, one entry per CDR3 protein. The table lists over 1,300,000 distinct CDR3 sequences, around 59% of them singletons. Sample: blood. The origin of the receptors is a man younger than 35 in good health.

The chain joins TRBV6-5 to TRBJ2-5; 8 positions agree with TRBD2. Germline V gene data show CDR1 as MNHEY and CDR2 as SVGAGI. V was pared by 7 bases and J by 5 bases, with 12 bases of the junction left unmatched. The CDR3 runs to 15 residues. CDR3 protein: CASNSGGRFLETQYF. For the CDR3, the DNA is TGTGCCAGCAACTCGGGGGGGCGTTTCCTCGAGACCCAGTACTTC.

The rearrangement uses TRBV25-1 and TRBJ2-3; TRBD1 is a possible D gene (6 bases). This CDR3 is 13 amino acids long. Trimming pared 10 bases from V and 1 base from J, leaving 12 bases between. Germline V gives CDR1 MGHDK, CDR2 SYGVNS. This chain's CDR3 is CATRAGGTDTQYF. For the CDR3, the DNA is TGTGCCACCCGCGCAGGGGGCACAGATACGCAGTATTTT.

This clonotype was seen a handful of times. The CDR3 reads CASSLGTGGNEKLFF. Here the CDR3 DNA reads TGTGCCAGCAGTCTCGGGACAGGGGGTAATGAAAAACTGTTTTTT. The rearrangement uses TRBV7-9 and TRBJ1-4; the match to TRBD1 covers 11 bases. CDR1 and CDR2 (germline): SEHNR, FQNEAQ (reference sequence). V was clipped by 6 bases and J by 4 bases; unmatched bases: 4. The CDR3 sequence is 15 residues long.

This rearrangement joins TRBV25-1 to TRBJ1-1; tentative D call: TRBD1 (5 bases). Germline CDR1 is MGHDK and CDR2 is SYGVNS. The CDR3 is 12 amino acids. Trimming shortened V by 8 bases and J by 3 bases, and 10 bases separated the two germline ends. CDR3 amino acids: CASLRGDTEAFF. The CDR3 DNA reads as TGTGCCAGCCTGCGGGGGGACACTGAAGCTTTCTTT. Using reference TRBV25-1 and TRBJ1-1 for the parts outside the CDR3, the full variable domain is EADIYQTPRYLVIGTGKKITLECSQTMGHDKMYWYQQDPGMELHLIHYSYGVNSTEKGDLSSESTVSRIRTEHFPLTLESARPSHTSQYLCASLRGDTEAFFGQGTRLTVV.

This chain connects TRBV5-1 to TRBJ2-1; TRBD2 aligns across 8 bases. The germline V gene has CDR1 SGHRS and CDR2 YFSETQ. With 4 bases clipped from V and 7 bases from J, the junction kept 16 bases outside the gene matches. The CDR3 runs 17 residues. CDR3 bases: TGCGCCAGCAGCCCGTATCCGACCGGGACTAGTGTAAATGAGCAGTTCTTC. Protein product: CASSPYPTGTSVNEQFF. Drawing the rest from reference TRBV5-1 and TRBJ2-1, the complete variable domain is KAGVTQTPRYLIKTRGQQVTLSCSPISGHRSVSWYQQTPGQGLQFLFEYFSETQRNKGNFPGRFSGRQFSNSRSEMNVSTLELGDSALYLCASSPYPTGTSVNEQFFGPGTRLTVL.

The rearrangement uses TRBV27 and TRBJ1-2, with TRBD1 matching over 10 bases. Germline assignment: CDR1 MNHEY and CDR2 SMNVEV (reference sequence). This CDR3 is 15 amino acids long. J was trimmed by 4 bases and V by 5 bases; bases with no gene match: 7. The CDR3 DNA reads as TGTGCCAGCAGTGTGGGACAGGGGACAGGCTATGGCTACACCTTC. It is translated as CASSVGQGTGYGYTF.

This clonotype occurred once. This rearrangement joins TRBV11-2 to TRBJ2-1; no clear D gene. CDR1 is SGHAT and CDR2 is FQNNGV in the germline V gene. Trimming stripped 1 base from V and 2 bases from J, with 15 bases between. The CDR3 totals 17 residues. CDR3 sequence reads: CASSLVLGPMPYNEQFF. The CDR3 nucleotides are TGTGCCAGCAGCTTAGTCTTAGGACCCATGCCCTACAATGAGCAGTTCTTC.

The gene calls are TRBV7-2 and TRBJ1-1, with TRBD1 matching over 7 bases. This CDR3 is 15 amino acids long. Germline CDR1 SGHTA, CDR2 FQGNSA. Losses at the gene ends were 1 base for V and 4 bases for J; bases not matched to a gene: 6. This chain's CDR3 is CASSLVLGDSTEAFF. Written as DNA, the CDR3 is TGTGCCAGCAGCTTAGTGTTGGGGGACAGCACTGAAGCTTTCTTT.

The chain combines TRBV4-3 with TRBJ2-6; D is unclear. CDR1 LGHNA and CDR2 YSLEER come from the germline V gene. The CDR3 loop spans 15 amino acids. Trimming removed 3 bases from V and 1 base from J, with 7 bases in between. The CDR3 loop reads CASSHTPSGANVLTF. The DNA of the CDR3 is TGCGCCAGCAGCCATACCCCGTCTGGGGCCAACGTCCTGACTTTC.

V is TRBV7-9 and J is TRBJ2-1; 9 nucleotides agree with TRBD2. The CDR3 runs 15 residues. In germline, CDR1 is SEHNR, CDR2 FQNEAQ (reference sequence). The junction had 12 bases not matched to a gene; V was cut back by 8 bases and J by 7 bases. CDR3 in amino acids: CASHASSGRGNEQFF. In nucleotides, the CDR3 is TGTGCCAGCCACGCCAGTAGCGGGAGAGGGAATGAGCAGTTCTTC. Full variable domain (outside the CDR3, taken from reference TRBV7-9 and TRBJ2-1): DTGVSQNPRHKITKRGQNVTFRCDPISEHNRLYWYRQTLGQGPEFLTYFQNEAQLEKSRLLSDRFSAERPKGSFSTLEIQRTEQGDSAMYLCASHASSGRGNEQFFGPGTRLTVL.

The V and J genes are TRBV7-8 and TRBJ2-7; the D is unclear. The CDR3 has 14 residues. The germline V gene has CDR1 SGHVS and CDR2 FQNEAQ. V dropped 5 bases and J dropped 0 bases, with 11 bases sitting between them. Written as DNA, the CDR3 is TGTGCCAGCAGCGTTTTTCTGGGCTCCTACGAGCAGTACTTC. Translation gives CASSVFLGSYEQYF.

The chain uses TRBV6-5 and TRBJ2-3; maybe TRBD2 (7 bases). The CDR3 totals 15 residues. V lost 0 bases to trimming and J lost 7 bases, with 14 bases between them. The germline V gene has CDR1 MNHEY and CDR2 SVGAGI. CDR3 bases: TGTGCCAGCAGTTACTCGGGGGGGGCCCAATATACGCAGTATTTT. Its translation is CASSYSGGAQYTQYF.

The sample holds a few counts of this clonotype. This chain uses TRBV20-1 with TRBJ2-1; 7 nucleotides align to TRBD2. The assigned J gene may be wrong: the sequence end matches TRBJ2-7 better. CDR3 length: 15 residues. Germline CDR1 is DFQATT and CDR2 is SNEGSKA (reference sequence). CDR3 DNA: TGCAGTGCTAGAACTGGGGACGGGGGGTACAATGAGCAGTACTTC. It translates to CSARTGDGGYNEQYF.

This chain links TRBV20-1 with TRBJ2-5, with D perhaps assigned TRBD1 or TRBD2 (5 bases each). V was clipped by 1 base and J by 3 bases, with 15 bases between them. CDR1 is DFQATT, CDR2 SNEGSKA, per germline (reference sequence). The CDR3 covers 15 residues. CDR3 nucleotide sequence: TGCAGTGCTAGAGTCCTCGAGGGACCCAAAGAGACCCAGTACTTC. This codes for CSARVLEGPKETQYF.

The rearrangement links TRBV27 to TRBJ1-1; the D gene is possibly TRBD1 (6 bases). Germline CDR1 MNHEY, CDR2 SMNVEV (reference sequence). Trimming removed 6 bases at V and 2 bases at J, with 13 bases between. The CDR3 covers 14 residues. CDR3 in DNA: TGTGCCAGCAGGTTAGGGACAACTAACACTGAAGCTTTCTTT. Translation: CASRLGTTNTEAFF.

Regarding this clonotype: This may arise from a read error, as a much more abundant clone is one base away. This rearrangement joins TRBV13 to TRBJ2-7, with 10 bases matching TRBD1. The CDR3 spans 14 residues. CDR1 is PRHDT and CDR2 is FYEKMQ in the germline V gene (reference sequence). CDR3: CVSSSGTGAYEQYF. The CDR3 bases are TGTGTCAGCAGCTCCGGGACAGGGGCCTACGAGCAGTACTTC.

The chain employs TRBV20-1 and TRBJ2-1, with D perhaps matching TRBD1 or TRBD2 (5 bases each). CDR3 length: 19 amino acids. V was cut by 6 bases and J by 0 bases, with 27 bases left in between. Per the germline V gene, CDR1 is DFQATT and CDR2 is SNEGSKA (reference sequence). Here the CDR3 DNA reads TGCAGTGCGATTACCCCGACACCACCCCCGGGGCGCTCCTACAATGAGCAGTTCTTC. It is translated as CSAITPTPPPGRSYNEQFF.

V gene TRBV4-3 combines with J gene TRBJ1-3; D is undetermined. Germline CDR1 reads LGHNA; CDR2 reads YSLEER. This CDR3 has 17 amino acids. The germline V and J ends were trimmed by 1 base and 3 bases, with 16 bases remaining between them. This chain's CDR3 is CASSQGQAGRIGNTIYF. DNA for the CDR3: TGCGCCAGCAGCCAAGGGCAGGCTGGACGAATTGGAAACACCATATATTTT.

The chain has TRBV12-3 or TRBV12-4 and TRBJ1-2; no clear D. V was trimmed by 5 bases and J by 7 bases, leaving 14 bases between them. CDR3 length equals 13 residues. CDR3 residues: CASSLLQVRGYTF. CDR3 bases: TGTGCCAGCAGTCTCTTGCAGGTTCGTGGCTACACCTTC.

This clonotype has just a few counts. As DNA, the CDR3 is TGTGCCAGCAAACTACAGGGCTACGAGCAGTACTTC. Amino acids: CASKLQGYEQYF. J is TRBJ2-7 and V is TRBV2; D is possibly TRBD1 (6 bases). V gave up 7 bases and J gave up 3 bases, with 10 bases separating them. This CDR3 spans 12 amino acids. Germline loops: CDR1 SNHLY, CDR2 FYNNEI.

This clonotype is a singleton in its sample. The chain couples TRBV20-1 to TRBJ2-5; 9 nucleotides match TRBD1. The trim removed 5 bases at V and 3 bases at J, leaving 10 bases unmatched. CDR3 size: 15 residues. CDR1 DFQATT and CDR2 SNEGSKA come from the germline V gene (reference sequence). CDR3 nucleotide sequence: TGCAGTGCTGTACGGCCGGGACAGGGAAAAGAGACCCAGTACTTC. Translated, it gives CSAVRPGQGKETQYF.

V is TRBV27 and J is TRBJ2-5, with 7 positions matching TRBD2. The DNA end is a closer match to TRBJ2-7, so the J assignment may be wrong. Germline values: CDR1 MNHEY, CDR2 SMNVEV (reference sequence). The CDR3 totals 12 residues. CDR3 DNA sequence: TGTGCCGTGAGACTAGCTTTTGGCGAGCAGTACTTC. Translating it yields CAVRLAFGEQYF.

The chain carries TRBV7-2 and TRBJ2-3, with D tentatively TRBD1 or TRBD2 (5 bases each). The CDR3 is made up of 16 amino acids. Germline V gene data show CDR1 as SGHTA and CDR2 as FQGNSA. V shed 2 bases and J shed 3 bases, with 15 bases lying between them. CDR3 region: CASSLWDARRTDTQYF. CDR3 nucleotide sequence: TGTGCCAGCAGCTTATGGGACGCCCGAAGGACAGATACGCAGTATTTT.

This clonotype was observed a few times. The chain recombines TRBV15 with TRBJ1-2; possibly TRBD1 for D (6 bases). Germline V gene data show CDR1 as LNHNV and CDR2 as YYDKDF (reference sequence). The CDR3 is 14 residues long. Trimming stripped 0 bases from V and 4 bases from J, with 9 bases between. The CDR3 sequence: CATSRDRTAYGYTF. The DNA of the CDR3 is TGTGCCACCAGCAGAGATAGGACAGCCTATGGCTACACCTTC. Full variable domain (rest looked up from reference TRBV15 and TRBJ1-2): DAMVIQNPRYQVTQFGKPVTLSCSQTLNHNVMYWYQQKSSQAPKLLFHYYDKDFNNEADTPDNFQSRRPNTSFCFLDIRSPGLGDTAMYLCATSRDRTAYGYTFGSGTRLTVV.

This clonotype has only a few counts. The chain couples TRBV27 to TRBJ2-4; weak D call: TRBD1 (6 bases). The end of the DNA fits TRBJ2-7 better, so the J call may be wrong. The length of the CDR3 is 15 residues. Germline CDR1 is MNHEY and CDR2 is SMNVEV (reference sequence). CDR3 sequence (DNA): TGTGCCAGCAGTTTATCTGGGGGCAGCCCCTACGAGCAGTACTTC. Translation gives CASSLSGGSPYEQYF.

In this sample, this clonotype turned up many times. V and J are TRBV28 and TRBJ1-1; D not certain. The germline V gene has CDR1 MDHEN and CDR2 SYDVKM. CDR3 length: 11 residues. The V gene lost 6 bases and the J gene lost 0 bases, with 2 bases spanning the gap. The CDR3 reads CASRLNTEAFF. The DNA for the CDR3 is TGTGCCAGCAGATTGAACACTGAAGCTTTCTTT.